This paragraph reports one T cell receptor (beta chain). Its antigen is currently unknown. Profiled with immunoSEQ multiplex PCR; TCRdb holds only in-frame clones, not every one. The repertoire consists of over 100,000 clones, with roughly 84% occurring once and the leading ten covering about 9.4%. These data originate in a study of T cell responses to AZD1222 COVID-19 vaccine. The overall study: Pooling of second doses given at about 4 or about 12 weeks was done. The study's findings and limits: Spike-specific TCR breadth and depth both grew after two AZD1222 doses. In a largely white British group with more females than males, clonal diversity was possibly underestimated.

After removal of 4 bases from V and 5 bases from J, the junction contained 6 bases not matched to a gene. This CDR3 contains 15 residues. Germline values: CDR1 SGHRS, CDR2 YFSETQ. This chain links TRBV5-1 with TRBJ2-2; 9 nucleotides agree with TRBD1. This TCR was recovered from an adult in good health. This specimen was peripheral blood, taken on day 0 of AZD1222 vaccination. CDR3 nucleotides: TGCGCCAGCAGCATACAGGGGGCGCAAACCGGGGAGCTGTTTTTT. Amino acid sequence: CASSIQGAQTGELFF. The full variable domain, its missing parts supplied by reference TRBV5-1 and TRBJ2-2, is KAGVTQTPRYLIKTRGQQVTLSCSPISGHRSVSWYQQTPGQGLQFLFEYFSETQRNKGNFPGRFSGRQFSNSRSEMNVSTLELGDSALYLCASSIQGAQTGELFFGEGSRLTVL.